Here is one T cell receptor (beta chain) with its context. TCRdb keeps only in-frame clones here, not all; method: immunoSEQ multiplex PCR. The sample has around 67,000 clones, around 82% seen once. The data derive from a study of a mutant IDH1 vaccine in newly diagnosed glioma. Time point reported: baseline, week 1 (first vaccination visit). Treatment noted: pre-vaccination baseline after standard-of-care therapy. V lost 2 bases and J 2 bases, leaving 9 bases between the germline ends. Germline CDR1 ENHRY, CDR2 SYGVKD. CDR3 length equals 14 residues. This receptor was obtained from a woman aged 18-30 years with glioma. Some clones in this sample may be carry-over from other donors' samples. Source: peripheral blood mononuclear cells (PBMCs), taken from a glioma patient treated with radiotherapy, temozolomide or both. The V call is TRBV10-3, the J call TRBJ2-5, with TRBD2 as a possible D gene (5 bases). The DNA for the CDR3 is TGTGCCATCAGTGAGACGGACTCTCAAGAGACCCAGTACTTC. Translating it yields CAISETDSQETQYF.